This T cell receptor beta chain comes out of a study of siplizumab effects on memory and regulatory T cells. Study observations and caveats: No assignable naive or memory phenotype existed for roughly 75-97% of proliferating CD4+ or CD8+ clones.

This CDR3 is built from 16 residues. J gave up 3 bases and V 3 bases, and 7 bases lay outside the gene matches. Germline V gives CDR1 MDHEN, CDR2 SYDVKM. Per sample, some 10^5 TCR templates were assayed. Measured with immunoSEQ multiplex PCR; TCRdb has only the in-frame clones, and not every one. The sample consists of 70,000 to 100,000 clones, 93% of them appearing once. In the case of this clone: Its antigen remains unknown.

Sequenced input: CD8+ T cells sorted from blood. The rearrangement joins TRBV28 to TRBJ2-7; 11 nucleotides match TRBD2. This receptor was taken from a human donor in good health. CDR3 in DNA: TGTGCCAGCAGTTTCATAGCGGGAGGGGGTTACTACGAGCAGTACTTC. Its translation: CASSFIAGGGYYEQYF.